This TCR beta chain was captured in a study of shared clonotypes between healthy human individuals. Notes on the study in general: Among donors, clonotype sharing was expected to be affected by sequencing depth.

This table comes from immunoSEQ multiplex PCR, and its TCRdb copy is limited to in-frame clones, with some not included. Of about half a million clones in the sample, about 78% were seen once. Trimming took 6 bases from V and 2 from J; bases not matched to a gene: 3. Germline CDR1 LNHDA, CDR2 SQIVND (reference sequence). CDR3 size: 13 residues. Donors were healthy HIV-negative adults without recently reported acute infections or vaccinations. In the case of this clone: The antigen is not known. Other DNA sequences in this sample translate to the same CDR3.

The chain has TRBV19 and TRBJ2-5, with 7 bases that match TRBD2. The sequenced sample consisted of PBMCs. The TCR was taken from a woman aged 40 to 55 in good health. Some clones in this sample may be carry-over from other donors' samples. The CDR3 DNA reads TGTGCCAGTAGACTAGCGCCTCAAGAGACCCAGTACTTC. Amino acid sequence: CASRLAPQETQYF.